The TCR beta chain described here comes from a study of blood T cell repertoires in COVID-19. This clone appeared a single time. This CDR3 is 14 amino acids long. Trimming took off 1 base at V and 5 bases at J, with 12 bases between the two ends. In germline, CDR1 is SGHVS, CDR2 FQNEAQ. The assay was immunoSEQ multiplex PCR, and TCRdb's table has in-frame clones only and misses some. This table holds around 170,000 clones, 86% found once. The receptor was derived from a man between 50 and 59 years old with active or convalescent COVID-19. The chain couples TRBV7-8 to TRBJ2-7; D may be TRBD1 (5 bases). Sequencing was done on a sample of peripheral blood. CDR3 DNA sequence: TGTGCCAGCAGCTTAGGCCAGGGCCATGACGAGCAGTACTTC. The encoded protein is CASSLGQGHDEQYF.